One and the same sample provided the 29 T cell receptor beta chains below, sequenced in a study of blood T cells in healthy people across ages. A second PCR, run for 7 to 11 cycles, used a sample-barcoded 5' primer plus a J-beta primer mix. TCRdb re-analysed the 5' RACE reads in MiXCR, keeping a single row per CDR3 protein. The repertoire has roughly 800,000 distinct CDR3 sequences, about 34% of them found once; the top ten carry under 15%. Input material: blood. All receptors derive from a man aged 18 to 29 in good health.

The chain carries TRBV5-1 and TRBJ2-3; D could derive from TRBD1 or TRBD2 (5 bases each). Trimming took off 0 bases at V and 3 bases at J, with 11 bases between the two ends. Germline CDR1 reads SGHRS; CDR2 reads YFSETQ. The CDR3 extends over 15 amino acids. The chain's CDR3 is CASSLEGRWTDTQYF. DNA for the CDR3: TGCGCCAGCAGCTTGGAGGGGAGATGGACAGATACGCAGTATTTT.

With respect to this clonotype: Compared with germline, one end of the junction differs, possibly owing to a read error. The rearrangement uses TRBV7-7 and TRBJ2-1; a weak D match, TRBD2 (5 bases). Germline CDR1 is SSHAT and CDR2 is FNYEAQ (reference sequence). The CDR3 has 17 amino acids. In nucleotides, the CDR3 is TGTGCTAGCAGCTTAGCGCCCAGCCCGAGCTCCTACAATGAGCAGTTCTTC. It translates to CASSLAPSPSSYNEQFF.

V and J are TRBV7-2 and TRBJ2-1, with TRBD2 matching 8 bases. The V gene's germline CDR1 is SGHTA and CDR2 FQGNSA. The CDR3 has 15 residues. V shed 5 bases, J shed 6 bases, and the junction held 9 bases outside the gene matches. The CDR3 reads CASSPYGGGVNEQFF. CDR3 nucleotides: TGTGCCAGCAGCCCCTACGGGGGGGGAGTCAATGAGCAGTTCTTC.

This clonotype was seen a handful of times. J is TRBJ2-4 and V is TRBV4-2; D call uncertain. Per germline, CDR1 LGHNA and CDR2 YNFKEQ. This CDR3 is 13 amino acids long. The germline V and J ends were trimmed by 3 bases and 2 bases, with 5 bases remaining between them. The CDR3 is CASSHDTKNIQYF. DNA of the CDR3: TGTGCCAGCAGCCATGATACCAAAAACATTCAGTACTTC.

The gene calls are TRBV5-6 and TRBJ1-2, with D maybe TRBD1 (5 bases). The CDR3 consists of 15 residues. From germline, CDR1 is SGHDT and CDR2 YYEEEE. The V gene lost 3 bases and the J gene lost 7 bases, with 19 bases spanning the gap. Here the CDR3 reads CASSSTDASRFGYTF. The CDR3 DNA is TGTGCCAGCAGCTCGACAGACGCCTCGAGGTTTGGCTACACCTTC.

This clonotype was detected a few times. CDR3 coding DNA: TGTGCCAGCAGTGAGAGCCGGAGGAGACTCAATCAGCCCCAGCATTTT. It yields the protein CASSESRRRLNQPQHF. The rearrangement links TRBV2 to TRBJ1-5; D unclear. V was pared by 3 bases and J by 3 bases, with 15 bases between. Germline CDR1 is SNHLY and CDR2 is FYNNEI. The CDR3 covers 16 residues.

Ten or more counts support this clonotype. This chain connects TRBV5-6 to TRBJ2-3, with D perhaps matching TRBD1 or TRBD2 (6 bases each). CDR1 and CDR2 (germline): SGHDT, YYEEEE. This CDR3 region has 17 residues. V was shortened by 4 bases and J by 0 bases, with 18 bases between the two germline ends. This CDR3 is CASSGLQGRRSTDTQYF. Here the CDR3 DNA reads TGTGCCAGCAGCGGACTACAGGGTAGACGTAGCACAGATACGCAGTATTTT.

This clonotype appeared a few times. V is TRBV4-3 and J is TRBJ1-5; TRBD1 matches at 8 bases. V was pared by 0 bases and J by 6 bases, with 10 bases of the junction left unmatched. This CDR3 spans 17 amino acids. CDR1 and CDR2 from the germline V gene are LGHNA and YSLEER. CDR3 sequence (DNA): TGCGCCAGCAGCCAAGATCCCCCTTCAGGGGGCGGTCAGCCCCAGCATTTT. Its protein product is CASSQDPPSGGGQPQHF.

This clonotype has more than one count but fewer than ten. The V gene is TRBV18, the J gene TRBJ2-7; D ambiguous. The CDR3 runs 12 residues. The V and J ends lost 2 bases and 3 bases respectively, with 5 bases between them. From germline, CDR1 is KGHSH and CDR2 LQKENI. This CDR3 reads CASSPGFYEQYF. In DNA form, the CDR3 reads TGTGCCAGCTCACCAGGGTTCTACGAGCAGTACTTC.

This clonotype has a count of ten or more. CDR3 sequence reads: CSVERGGPGYGYTF. The CDR3 bases are TGCAGCGTTGAACGGGGGGGGCCAGGCTATGGCTACACCTTC. The rearrangement links TRBV29-1 to TRBJ1-2; possibly TRBD1 for D (6 bases). The CDR3 has 14 residues. The V and J ends lost 2 bases and 4 bases respectively, with 14 bases between them. The germline CDR1 and CDR2 sequences are SQVTM and ANQGSEA.

V is TRBV7-9 and J is TRBJ1-1; TRBD1 is a possible D gene (6 bases). This CDR3 is built from 15 residues. The V end lost 4 bases, the J end lost 5 bases, and 17 bases lay between the germline ends. Germline values: CDR1 SEHNR, CDR2 FQNEAQ (reference sequence). CDR3 region: CASSYMQGSQTEAFF. CDR3 sequence (DNA): TGTGCCAGCAGCTATATGCAGGGGTCGCAGACTGAAGCTTTCTTT.

This chain joins TRBV12-3 or TRBV12-4 and TRBJ2-2, with D unresolved. The CDR3 has 14 residues. V was shortened by 4 bases and J by 2 bases, with 8 bases between the two germline ends. The CDR3 spells CASSSRENTGELFF. The CDR3 DNA follows: TGTGCCAGCAGTTCTCGTGAAAACACCGGGGAGCTGTTTTTT.

The chain links TRBV7-2 to TRBJ2-3; no clear D. Germline-derived CDR1 and CDR2 are SGHTA and FQGNSA. The CDR3 spans 16 residues. V lost 1 base to trimming and J lost 2 bases, with 13 bases between them. CDR3 DNA: TGTGCCAGCAGCTTAGATTCTCAGCCGTTCACAGATACGCAGTATTTT. Translated: CASSLDSQPFTDTQYF.

Many counts were recorded for this clonotype. This chain connects TRBV7-9 to TRBJ1-2, with D tentatively TRBD1 (6 bases). V lost 6 bases, J lost 4 bases, and 12 bases lay in between. Germline lookup yields CDR1 SEHNR and CDR2 FQNEAQ (reference sequence). This CDR3 is built from 13 residues. The CDR3 sequence is CASSSTGSYGYTF. The CDR3 coding sequence is TGTGCCAGCAGTTCAACAGGGTCCTATGGCTACACCTTC.

The V gene is TRBV20-1, the J gene TRBJ2-5; possibly TRBD1 for D (5 bases). This CDR3 is 11 amino acids long. Germline-derived CDR1 and CDR2 are DFQATT and SNEGSKA (reference sequence). Trimming took off 6 bases at V and 11 bases at J, with 16 bases between the two ends. CDR3 DNA: TGCAGTGCCCCAAGGGGTGATGAGCAGTACTTC. This translates into CSAPRGDEQYF.

This clonotype was seen more than once but under ten times. V gene TRBV6-2 or TRBV6-3 combines with J gene TRBJ1-2, with D perhaps matching TRBD1 (5 bases). This CDR3 has 15 amino acids. V dropped 4 bases and J dropped 4 bases, with 16 bases sitting between them. CDR1 and CDR2 from the germline V gene are MNHEY and SVGEGT. For the CDR3, the DNA is TGTGCCAGCAGTTTCGTAACCACCGACAGCTATGGCTACACCTTC. Translated, it gives CASSFVTTDSYGYTF.

V and J are TRBV7-2 and TRBJ1-5, with 10 bases lining up with TRBD1. Germline V gene data show CDR1 as SGHTA and CDR2 as FQGNSA. This CDR3 has 17 residues. Losses at the gene ends were 5 bases for V and 2 bases for J; bases not matched to a gene: 9. CDR3 protein: CASSPRQGADGNQPQHF. The CDR3 bases are TGTGCCAGCAGCCCGAGACAGGGGGCCGACGGCAATCAGCCCCAGCATTTT.

This clonotype was observed a handful of times. J is TRBJ1-1 and V is TRBV12-3 or TRBV12-4; D call uncertain. The CDR3 sequence is 14 residues long. V lost 1 base and J 0 bases, leaving 6 bases between the germline ends. The CDR3 DNA sequence: TGTGCCAGCAGTTTAGGTAACATGAACACTGAAGCTTTCTTT. This translates into CASSLGNMNTEAFF.

This clonotype appeared a few times. The chain links TRBV14 to TRBJ2-3, with TRBD2 identical over 8 bases. Germline CDR1 reads SGHDN; CDR2 reads FVKESK. CDR3 length: 15 residues. After removal of 5 bases from V and 4 bases from J, the junction contained 8 bases not matched to a gene. CDR3 residues: CASSSAGGLPDTQYF. The CDR3 nucleotides read TGTGCCAGCAGCTCGGCGGGGGGTCTTCCAGATACGCAGTATTTT.

A remark on this clonotype: The junction differs from germline at one of its ends, possibly a read error. The chain combines TRBV30 with TRBJ2-5, with 7 bases lining up with TRBD2. The CDR3 spans 12 residues. The germline gives CDR1 GTSNPN, CDR2 SVGIG (reference sequence). The CDR3 DNA is TGTGCCGGGAGGGACCGTAAAGAGACCCAGTACTTC. Its protein is CAGRDRKETQYF.

The gene calls are TRBV2 and TRBJ2-1, with 8 bases aligning to TRBD1. This CDR3 region has 14 residues. CDR1 is SNHLY and CDR2 is FYNNEI in the germline V gene. V trimming: 7 bases; J trimming: 5 bases; junction bases outside the gene matches: 7. CDR3: CASTLLTGDNEQFF. CDR3 bases: TGTGCCAGCACCCTACTGACAGGGGACAATGAGCAGTTCTTC.

The rearrangement uses TRBV12-3 or TRBV12-4 and TRBJ1-3, with D hard to call. The germline V and J ends were trimmed by 2 bases and 4 bases, with 3 bases remaining between them. This CDR3 spans 12 amino acids. The CDR3 bases are TGTGCCAGCAGTTTACTGGGAAACACCATATATTTT. Amino acids: CASSLLGNTIYF.

The chain carries TRBV25-1 and TRBJ2-5; D may be TRBD2 (6 bases). Germline-derived CDR1 and CDR2 are MGHDK and SYGVNS. There are 13 residues in the CDR3. V lost 2 bases and J 4 bases, leaving 8 bases between the germline ends. The CDR3 DNA is TGTGCCAGCAGTGAAGTGGGAGGAGAGACCCAGTACTTC. The encoded protein is CASSEVGGETQYF. Variable domain in full (rest from reference TRBV25-1 and TRBJ2-5): EADIYQTPRYLVIGTGKKITLECSQTMGHDKMYWYQQDPGMELHLIHYSYGVNSTEKGDLSSESTVSRIRTEHFPLTLESARPSHTSQYLCASSEVGGETQYFGPGTRLLVL.

The chain combines TRBV6-6 with TRBJ2-5, with 7 bases aligning to TRBD2. Trimming took 0 bases from V and 1 from J; bases not matched to a gene: 8. The germline V gene encodes CDR1 MNHNY and CDR2 SVGAGI (reference sequence). The CDR3 runs 17 residues. CDR3 protein: CASSYSVQRGPQETQYF. The CDR3 coding sequence is TGTGCCAGCAGTTACTCTGTCCAGCGGGGACCCCAAGAGACCCAGTACTTC.

About this clonotype itself: A single base separates this from a much larger clone, so it may be a read error. The V and J genes are TRBV15 and TRBJ2-3; D gene ambiguous. This CDR3 has 14 residues. CDR1 is LNHNV, CDR2 YYDKDF, per germline (reference sequence). Between the trimmed V and J ends, which lost 1 base and 4 bases, there was a span of 9 bases. CDR3 protein: CATSRGPDSDTQYF. The CDR3 DNA sequence: TGTGCCACCAGCAGAGGTCCAGACTCAGATACGCAGTATTTT.

The rearrangement joins TRBV10-3 to TRBJ2-7; the match to TRBD1 covers 7 bases. V dropped 0 bases and J dropped 3; count of bases not matched to a gene: 8. The CDR3 is made up of 16 amino acids. In germline, CDR1 is ENHRY, CDR2 SYGVKD. CDR3 nucleotide sequence: TGTGCCATCAGTGAGTCCGAGGGGGCTTATCGCTACGAGCAGTACTTC. It yields the protein CAISESEGAYRYEQYF.

The V and J genes are TRBV7-8 and TRBJ1-4; unclear D gene. The CDR3 spans 17 residues. The germline V and J ends were trimmed by 8 bases and 3 bases, with 22 bases remaining between them. Germline assignment: CDR1 SGHVS and CDR2 FQNEAQ. CDR3 region: CASQSRYLGNANEKLFF. In DNA form, the CDR3 reads TGTGCCAGCCAGAGCCGGTACTTGGGTAACGCTAATGAAAAACTGTTTTTT.

The chain couples TRBV20-1 to TRBJ2-3, with D hard to call. The V end was cut by 3 bases, the J end by 0 bases, with 7 bases between. Germline CDR1 is DFQATT and CDR2 is SNEGSKA (reference sequence). The CDR3 totals 13 residues. The CDR3 region has the DNA TGCAGTGCTAGGGATGCCAGCACAGATACGCAGTATTTT. This translates into CSARDASTDTQYF.

The chain employs TRBV29-1 and TRBJ1-1, with TRBD1 matching 7 bases. The CDR3 contains 11 residues. Germline values: CDR1 SQVTM, CDR2 ANQGSEA. The CDR3: CGSRQGPEAFF. The CDR3 coding sequence is TGCGGCTCCAGACAGGGCCCTGAAGCTTTCTTT.